A single sample is the source of the 13 T cell receptor beta chains below, sequenced in a study of blood T cell repertoires in COVID-19. Libraries were prepared by immunoSEQ multiplex PCR; TCRdb keeps only in-frame clonotypes and omits some of them. This sample has about 40,000 clones, with approximately 90% found just once. The sample comprised peripheral blood. These TCRs come from a man aged 50-59 years in a cohort sampled during active COVID-19.

This sequence joins TRBV2 and TRBJ1-4; TRBD1 might be the D (6 bases). The ends were cut back, 8 bases at V and 8 bases at J, with 12 bases in the middle. This CDR3 has 12 residues. Germline lookup yields CDR1 SNHLY and CDR2 FYNNEI. The CDR3 DNA follows: TGTGCCAGCGCGGGAGGGGGAGAAAAACTGTTTTTT. Translating it yields CASAGGGEKLFF.

V is TRBV6-5 and J is TRBJ2-5; 9 positions match TRBD1. With V trimmed by 1 base and J by 5 bases, 5 bases remained unmatched. In germline, CDR1 is MNHEY, CDR2 SVGAGI. This CDR3 is built from 15 residues. CDR3 residues: CASSYFGTGRETQYF. DNA of the CDR3: TGTGCCAGCAGTTACTTCGGGACAGGGCGGGAGACCCAGTACTTC.

This clone was counted a few times. The CDR3 here is CASSLGQGSYEQYF. For the CDR3, the DNA is TGTGCCAGCAGCTTGGGACAGGGCTCCTACGAGCAGTACTTC. V is TRBV9 and J is TRBJ2-7, with 9 bases lining up with TRBD1. This CDR3 has 14 residues. V lost 4 bases, J lost 0 bases, and 2 bases stayed unmatched. Germline lookup yields CDR1 SGDLS and CDR2 YYNGEE. Together with reference TRBV9 and TRBJ2-7, the CDR3 gives the full variable domain: DSGVTQTPKHLITATGQRVTLRCSPRSGDLSVYWYQQSLDQGLQFLIQYYNGEERAKGNILERFSAQQFPDLHSELNLSSLELGDSALYFCASSLGQGSYEQYFGPGTRLTVT.

The V gene is TRBV11-3, the J gene TRBJ2-5; a possible D gene is TRBD2 (6 bases). CDR3 length equals 15 residues. V shed 4 bases and J shed 5 bases, with 17 bases lying between them. CDR1 is SGHNT and CDR2 is YENEEA in the germline V gene. As DNA, the CDR3 is TGTGCCAGCAGCTCGCGGGAAGAGGGCCGGGAGACCCAGTACTTC. This sequence encodes CASSSREEGRETQYF.

This clone was recorded once. CDR3 in DNA: TGTGCCAGCAGTTCCGGACTAGCGAGAAACACCGGGGAGCTGTTTTTT. Translation: CASSSGLARNTGELFF. V and J are TRBV28 and TRBJ2-2, with 9 bases fitting TRBD2. The CDR3 has 16 residues. V was clipped by 4 bases and J by 2 bases; unmatched bases: 5. Germline lookup yields CDR1 MDHEN and CDR2 SYDVKM.

This clone was detected a few times. The genes are TRBV28 and TRBJ2-2; a weak D match, TRBD1 (5 bases). V was pared by 6 bases and J by 3 bases, with 14 bases between. The CDR3 has 15 residues. Germline CDR1 is MDHEN and CDR2 is SYDVKM. The CDR3 here is CASRTGVRDTGELFF. CDR3 nucleotide sequence: TGTGCCAGCAGGACTGGGGTCAGGGACACCGGGGAGCTGTTTTTT. Combining the CDR3 with reference TRBV28 and TRBJ2-2 gives the whole variable domain DVKVTQSSRYLVKRTGEKVFLECVQDMDHENMFWYRQDPGLGLRLIYFSYDVKMKEKGDIPEGYSVSREKKERFSLILESASTNQTSMYLCASRTGVRDTGELFFGEGSRLTVL.

The rearrangement uses TRBV30 and TRBJ2-3; 9 nucleotides align to TRBD2. This CDR3 has 15 residues. Germline V gives CDR1 GTSNPN, CDR2 SVGIG (reference sequence). V dropped 0 bases and J dropped 5; count of bases not matched to a gene: 6. The CDR3 protein is CAWSVAGGLLDTQYF. In DNA form, the CDR3 reads TGTGCCTGGAGTGTGGCGGGGGGGCTGTTAGATACGCAGTATTTT.

This chain uses TRBV24-1 with TRBJ2-7; TRBD1 aligns across 8 bases. CDR1 and CDR2 from the germline V gene are KGHDR and SFDVKD. The J segment lost 4 bases and the V segment lost 5 bases, leaving 9 bases of the junction unmatched. This CDR3 is built from 15 residues. CDR3 nucleotides: TGTGCCACCAGTGGCCCCCCCCGGACAGGGTACGAGCAGTACTTC. Encoded protein: CATSGPPRTGYEQYF.

The V call is TRBV7-2, the J call TRBJ2-3, with D possibly TRBD2 on 5 matching bases. The CDR3 sequence is 16 residues long. The V gene's germline CDR1 is SGHTA and CDR2 FQGNSA. V lost 5 bases to trimming and J lost 0 bases, with 15 bases between them. CDR3 DNA sequence: TGTGCCAGCAGCCAGATGAGGCGGACTAGCACAGATACGCAGTATTTT. Translated: CASSQMRRTSTDTQYF.

The chain has TRBV30 and TRBJ1-1; 8 bases fit TRBD1. Unmatched junction bases numbered 7, after V lost 0 bases and J lost 4 bases. The CDR3 is made up of 15 amino acids. From germline, CDR1 is GTSNPN and CDR2 SVGIG (reference sequence). CDR3 DNA sequence: TGTGCCTGGAGTGTACAGCCAGGGGGCCGCACTGAAGCTTTCTTT. Encoded protein: CAWSVQPGGRTEAFF.

The chain is built from TRBV4-1 and TRBJ2-2; 7 bases align to TRBD2. Germline V CDR1 and CDR2: MGHRA, YSYEKL. The CDR3 is 15 residues long. V was pared by 3 bases and J by 5 bases, with 6 bases of the junction left unmatched. CDR3 region: CASSQWGEGTGELFF. The CDR3 nucleotides are TGCGCCAGCAGCCAGTGGGGGGAGGGAACCGGGGAGCTGTTTTTT.

The chain recombines TRBV3-1 (or the pseudogene TRBV3-2) with TRBJ2-5; TRBD1 matches 7 bases. The J segment lost 5 bases and the V segment lost 6 bases, leaving 9 bases of the junction unmatched. Germline V CDR1 and CDR2: LGHDT, YNNKEL (reference sequence). The CDR3 contains 14 residues. In DNA form, the CDR3 reads TGTGCCAGCAGTTCTACAGGGGCGCGGGAGACCCAGTACTTC. This gives the protein CASSSTGARETQYF.

The chain has TRBV25-1 and TRBJ1-4; 9 nucleotides agree with TRBD1. This CDR3 contains 16 residues. Germline values: CDR1 MGHDK, CDR2 SYGVNS. Trimming took 2 bases from V and 4 from J; bases not matched to a gene: 5. The chain's CDR3 is CASSELTGGINEKLFF. CDR3 in DNA: TGTGCCAGCAGTGAACTTACAGGGGGCATTAATGAAAAACTGTTTTTT.